The T cell receptor (beta chain) described here comes from a study of early T cells in non-severe SARS-CoV-2 infection. Across the whole study: Alpha and beta chains were unpaired, from unsorted whole-blood bulk RNA. Findings and limits, study-wide: Anti-spike CD8 responses were favored in VDJdb matching, and private and CD4 specificities were missed.

The CDR3 sequence is 15 residues long. V lost 3 bases, J lost 2 bases, and 10 bases lay in between. CDR1 is KGHDR, CDR2 SFDVKD, per germline. This clonotype was seen a handful of times. Its antigen is as yet unknown. The protocol attached unique molecular identifiers to individual cDNA molecules. TCRdb analysed the 5' RACE reads with MiXCR anew, one entry per CDR3 protein. The sample shows approximately 77,000 distinct CDR3 sequences, approximately 12% of them seen only once. The sequenced sample was whole blood. This receptor was identified in an adult who was a healthcare worker with PCR-confirmed SARS-CoV-2 infection or an uninfected control (not recorded which). The V call is TRBV24-1, the J call TRBJ1-3; TRBD1 is a possible D gene (5 bases). The CDR3 reads CATSDPRGTGNTIYF. DNA for the CDR3: TGTGCCACCAGTGATCCGCGGGGGACTGGAAACACCATATATTTT.